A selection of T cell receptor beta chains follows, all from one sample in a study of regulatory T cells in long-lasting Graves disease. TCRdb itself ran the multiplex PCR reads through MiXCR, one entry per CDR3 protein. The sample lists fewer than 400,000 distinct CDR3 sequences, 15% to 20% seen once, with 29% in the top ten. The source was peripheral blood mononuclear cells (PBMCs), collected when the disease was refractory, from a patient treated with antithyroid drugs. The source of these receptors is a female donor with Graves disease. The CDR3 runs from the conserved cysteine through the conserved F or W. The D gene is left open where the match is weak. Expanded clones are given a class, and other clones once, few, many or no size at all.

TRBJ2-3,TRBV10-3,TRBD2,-,TGTGCCATCCGGGAGGCGGGAGATCCAGATACGCAGTATTTT,CAIREAGDPDTQYF
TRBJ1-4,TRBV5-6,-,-,TGTGCCAGCAGCTTGGGGGCAGGTGGAATGTCAGGAAAACTGTTTTTT,CASSLGAGGMSGKLFF
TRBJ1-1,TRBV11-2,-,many,TGTGCCAGCAGCCCCGCCGGGGTTCGTTCCAAGAACACTGAAGCTTTCTTT,CASSPAGVRSKNTEAFF
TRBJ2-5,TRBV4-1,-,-,TGCGCCAGCAGCCAAGCCGGGGCTGAAGAGACCCAGTACTTC,CASSQAGAEETQYF
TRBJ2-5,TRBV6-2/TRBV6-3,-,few,TGTGCCAGCAGCGCACATCATGCCCGGGAGCAAGAGACCCAGTACTTC,CASSAHHAREQETQYF
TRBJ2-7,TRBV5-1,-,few,TGCGCCAGCAGCTTGGAGATCGATTCCTACGAGCAGTACTTC,CASSLEIDSYEQYF
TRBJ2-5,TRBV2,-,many,TGTGCCAGCAGCTGGACAGTGGAGACCCAGTACTTC,CASSWTVETQYF
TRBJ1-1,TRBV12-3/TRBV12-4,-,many,TGTGCCAGCAGCTTAATGGAGAACACTGAAGCTTTCTTT,CASSLMENTEAFF
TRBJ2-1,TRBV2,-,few,TGTGCCAGCAGCGCCGGCTCCAACTCCTACAATGAGCAGTTCTTC,CASSAGSNSYNEQFF
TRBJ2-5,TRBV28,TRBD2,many,TGTGCCAGCAGTCGCGGGGGGACTGGCGAGACCCAGTACTTC,CASSRGGTGETQYF
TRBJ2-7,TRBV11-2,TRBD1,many,TGTGCCAGCAGCTTAGGTCAGGGACAGGGAAACGAGCAGTACTTC,CASSLGQGQGNEQYF
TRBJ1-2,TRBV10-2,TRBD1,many,TGCGCCAGCAGCTCGGGGACAGGGGAAAACTATGGCTACACCTTC,CASSSGTGENYGYTF
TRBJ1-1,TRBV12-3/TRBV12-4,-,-,TGTGCCAGCAGTCCCCGGGCCCGGTTAAGGGGTGAAGCTTTCTTT,CASSPRARLRGEAFF
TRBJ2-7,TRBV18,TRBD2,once,TGTGCCAGCTCACCACCGGGAGGGAACAAGCAGTACGAGCAGTACTTC,CASSPPGGNKQYEQYF
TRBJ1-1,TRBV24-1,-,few,TGTGCCACCAGTGATTCCCTGGGGGCTAGCACTGAAGCTTTCTTT,CATSDSLGASTEAFF
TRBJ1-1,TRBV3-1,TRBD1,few,TGTGCCAGCAGCCAGGCATTACAGGGGGTTGAAGCTTTCTTT,CASSQALQGVEAFF
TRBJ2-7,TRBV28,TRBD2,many,TGTGCCAGCACCGCGGGAGACGAGCAGTACTTC,CASTAGDEQYF
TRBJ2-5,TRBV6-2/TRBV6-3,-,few,TGTGCCAGCAGTGCCGGACAGCAAGAGACCCAGCACTTC,CASSAGQQETQHF
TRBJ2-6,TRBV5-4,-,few,TGTGCCAGCAGCTCGAACAGCGGACATTTCTCTGGGGCCAACGTCCTGACTTTC,CASSSNSGHFSGANVLTF
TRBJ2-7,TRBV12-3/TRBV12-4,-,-,TGTGCCAGCAGTTTAGGCAGGCTTAAAAACTACGAGCAGTACTTC,CASSLGRLKNYEQYF
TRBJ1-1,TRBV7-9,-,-,TGTGCCAGCAGCTCCCTTTGGAGGCATGCGGGGAACACTGAAGCTTTCTTT,CASSSLWRHAGNTEAFF
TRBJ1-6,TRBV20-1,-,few,TGCAGTGCCCAGGCGACGACAGACACCATTTCACCCCTCCACTTT,CSAQATTDTISPLHF
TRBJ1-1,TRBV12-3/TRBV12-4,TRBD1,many,TGTGCCAGCAGGGACGGACAGGGGCCCACTGAAGCTTTCTTT,CASRDGQGPTEAFF
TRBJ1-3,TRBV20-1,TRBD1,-,TGCAGTGCTGGACAGGGTCCGTACTCTGGGAACACCATGTATTTT,CSAGQGPYSGNTMYF
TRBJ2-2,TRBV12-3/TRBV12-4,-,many,TGTGCCAGCAGTCCACGAGATAGCTGGAACACCGGGGAGCTGTTTTTT,CASSPRDSWNTGELFF
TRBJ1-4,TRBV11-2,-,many,TGTGCCAGCAGCTTAGGCAATAGGAATGAAAAACTGTTTTTT,CASSLGNRNEKLFF